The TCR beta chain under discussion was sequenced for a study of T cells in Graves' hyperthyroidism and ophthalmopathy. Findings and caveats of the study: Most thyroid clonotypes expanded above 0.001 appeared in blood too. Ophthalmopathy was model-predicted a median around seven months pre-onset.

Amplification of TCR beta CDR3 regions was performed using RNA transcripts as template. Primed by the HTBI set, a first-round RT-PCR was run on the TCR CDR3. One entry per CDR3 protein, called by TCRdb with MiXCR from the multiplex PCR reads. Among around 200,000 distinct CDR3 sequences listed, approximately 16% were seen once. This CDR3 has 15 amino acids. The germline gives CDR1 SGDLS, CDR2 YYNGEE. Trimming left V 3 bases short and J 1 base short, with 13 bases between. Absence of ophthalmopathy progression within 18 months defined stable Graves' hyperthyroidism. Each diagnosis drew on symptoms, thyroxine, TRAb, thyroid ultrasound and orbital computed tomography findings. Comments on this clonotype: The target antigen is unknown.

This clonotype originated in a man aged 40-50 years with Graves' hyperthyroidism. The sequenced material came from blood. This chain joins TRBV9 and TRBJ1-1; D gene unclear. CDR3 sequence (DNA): TGTGCCAGCAGCGCGGCTGAGGGTCGGAACACTGAAGCTTTCTTT. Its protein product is CASSAAEGRNTEAFF. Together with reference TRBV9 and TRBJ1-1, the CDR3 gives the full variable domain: DSGVTQTPKHLITATGQRVTLRCSPRSGDLSVYWYQQSLDQGLQFLIQYYNGEERAKGNILERFSAQQFPDLHSELNLSSLELGDSALYFCASSAAEGRNTEAFFGQGTRLTVV.